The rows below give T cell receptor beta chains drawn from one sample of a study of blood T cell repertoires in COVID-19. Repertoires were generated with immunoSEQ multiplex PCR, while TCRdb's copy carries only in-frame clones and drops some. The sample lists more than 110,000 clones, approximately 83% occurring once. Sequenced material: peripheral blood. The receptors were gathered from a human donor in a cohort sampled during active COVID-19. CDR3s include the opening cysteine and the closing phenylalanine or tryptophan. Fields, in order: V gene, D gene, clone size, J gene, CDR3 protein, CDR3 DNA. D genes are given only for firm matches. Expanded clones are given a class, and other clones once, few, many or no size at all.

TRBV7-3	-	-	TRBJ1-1	CASSFHGEGTEAFF	TGTGCCAGCAGCTTTCACGGGGAAGGGACTGAAGCTTTCTTT
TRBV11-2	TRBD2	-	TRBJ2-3	CASSSGGSSRYF	TGTGCCAGCAGTAGCGGGGGGTCTAGTAGGTATTTT
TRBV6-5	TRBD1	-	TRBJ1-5	CASSYSRGGGQPQHF	TGTGCCAGCAGTTACTCGCGAGGGGGCGGCCAGCCCCAGCATTTT
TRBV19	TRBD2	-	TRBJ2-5	CASSIAGGAKTQYF	TGTGCCAGTAGTATAGCCGGGGGGGCCAAGACCCAGTACTTC
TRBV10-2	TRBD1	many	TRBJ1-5	CATRQGAPGQPQHF	TGCGCCACCAGACAGGGGGCGCCGGGGCAGCCCCAGCATTTT
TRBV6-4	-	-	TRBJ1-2	CASSASGNYGYTF	TGTGCCAGCAGTGCGTCAGGGAACTATGGCTACACCTTC
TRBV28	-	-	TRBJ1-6	CASRRTERSPLHF	TGTGCCAGCAGAAGGACAGAACGTTCACCCCTCCACTTT
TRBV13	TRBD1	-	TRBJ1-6	CASRATGTGARYYNSPLHF	TGTGCCAGCCGTGCAACCGGGACAGGGGCCCGCTACTATAATTCACCCCTCCACTTT
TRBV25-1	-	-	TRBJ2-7	CASSSLSEQYF	TGTGCCAGCAGCTCCTTGAGCGAGCAGTACTTC
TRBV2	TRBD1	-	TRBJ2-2	CASGTGAGELFF	TGTGCCAGCGGGACAGGGGCCGGGGAGCTGTTTTTT
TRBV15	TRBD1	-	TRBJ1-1	CATSRGGTGPTEAFF	TGTGCCACCAGCAGAGGAGGGACAGGGCCCACTGAAGCTTTCTTT
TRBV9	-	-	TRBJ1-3	CASSVNGGELSSGNTIYF	TGTGCCAGCAGCGTAAACGGCGGGGAGCTAAGCTCTGGAAACACCATATATTTT
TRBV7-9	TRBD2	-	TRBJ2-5	CASSLGTSARETQYF	TGTGCCAGCAGCTTAGGGACTAGCGCAAGAGAGACCCAGTACTTC
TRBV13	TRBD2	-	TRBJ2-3	CASKALTSYSGGYSTDTQYF	TGTGCCAGCAAAGCCCTCACCTCCTATAGCGGGGGATATAGCACAGATACGCAGTATTTT
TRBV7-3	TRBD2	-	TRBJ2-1	CASSFSGGASEQFF	TGTGCCAGCAGCTTTAGCGGGGGGGCCTCTGAGCAGTTCTTC
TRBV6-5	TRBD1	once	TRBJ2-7	CASATFRDRGTKYF	TGTGCCAGCGCGACTTTCCGGGACAGAGGGACGAAGTACTTC
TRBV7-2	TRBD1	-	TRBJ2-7	CASSPSPDRGHEQYF	TGTGCCAGCAGCCCCTCCCCGGACAGGGGCCACGAGCAGTACTTC
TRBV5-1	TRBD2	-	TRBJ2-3	CASNIAGVTDTQYF	TGCGCCAGCAATATAGCGGGGGTCACAGATACGCAGTATTTT
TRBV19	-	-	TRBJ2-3	CASSRRQADTDTQYF	TGTGCCAGTAGCAGGAGACAGGCCGACACAGATACGCAGTATTTT
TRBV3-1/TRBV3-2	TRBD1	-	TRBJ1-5	CASSQSPGQGGLNQPQHF	TGTGCCAGCAGCCAAAGTCCGGGACAGGGAGGCCTGAATCAGCCCCAGCATTTT
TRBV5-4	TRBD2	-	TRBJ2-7	CASSLEAGWVREQYF	TGTGCCAGCAGCTTGGAAGCGGGGTGGGTTCGCGAGCAGTACTTC
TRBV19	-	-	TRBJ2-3	CASSIIGGTQYF	TGTGCCAGTAGTATAATCGGAGGTACGCAGTATTTT
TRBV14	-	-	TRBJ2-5	CASSQDFSYQETQYF	TGTGCCAGCAGCCAAGATTTCTCGTACCAAGAGACCCAGTACTTC
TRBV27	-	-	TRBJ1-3	CAGCERDRNTIYF	TGTGCCGGCTGCGAGAGGGACAGAAACACCATATATTTT
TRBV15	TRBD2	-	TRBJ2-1	CATSRDGGGRYNEQFF	TGTGCCACCAGCAGAGATGGCGGGGGGAGGTACAATGAGCAGTTCTTC
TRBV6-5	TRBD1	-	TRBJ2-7	CATGTGRYEQYF	TGTGCGACCGGGACAGGGCGCTACGAGCAGTACTTC
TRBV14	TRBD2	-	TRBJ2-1	CASSPGAGAYNEQFF	TGTGCCAGCAGCCCTGGAGCGGGGGCCTACAATGAGCAGTTCTTC
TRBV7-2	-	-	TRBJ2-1	CASSLVGTTDNEQFF	TGTGCCAGCAGCTTAGTAGGAACTACCGACAATGAGCAGTTCTTC
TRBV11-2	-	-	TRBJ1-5	CASSLGSHQPQHF	TGTGCCAGCAGCTTAGGTAGCCATCAGCCCCAGCATTTT
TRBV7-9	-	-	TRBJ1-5	CASSLAGSNQPQHF	TGTGCCAGCAGCTTAGCTGGCAGCAATCAGCCCCAGCATTTT
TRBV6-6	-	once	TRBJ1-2	CASSYKGDYGYTF	TGTGCCAGCAGTTATAAGGGGGACTATGGCTACACCTTC
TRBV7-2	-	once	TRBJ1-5	CASSPDIGPQHF	TGTGCCAGCAGCCCAGACATCGGGCCCCAGCATTTT
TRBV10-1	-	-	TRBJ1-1	CASSDAGNTEAFF	TGCGCCAGCAGTGATGCAGGGAACACTGAAGCTTTCTTT
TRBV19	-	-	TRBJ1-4	CASNLDRFNEKLFF	TGTGCCAGTAATTTGGACAGATTTAATGAAAAACTGTTTTTT
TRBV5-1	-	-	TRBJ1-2	CASSRGDYGYTF	TGCGCCAGCAGCAGGGGTGACTATGGCTACACCTTC
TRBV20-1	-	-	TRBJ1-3	CSASRGTSSGNTIYF	TGCAGTGCTAGTAGGGGGACCAGCTCTGGAAACACCATATATTTT
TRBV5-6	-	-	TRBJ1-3	CASSGTGRGTIYF	TGTGCCAGCAGCGGGACCGGCAGGGGCACCATATATTTT
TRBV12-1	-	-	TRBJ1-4	CASSPRGQGHTVKLFF	TGTGCCAGCAGCCCTCGGGGACAGGGTCATACGGTAAAACTGTTTTTT
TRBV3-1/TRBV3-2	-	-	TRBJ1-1	CASSQESRKNTEAFF	TGTGCCAGCAGCCAAGAATCGCGAAAGAACACTGAAGCTTTCTTT
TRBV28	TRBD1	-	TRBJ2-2	CASSKGDRGTGELFF	TGTGCCAGCAGTAAAGGTGACAGGGGCACCGGGGAGCTGTTTTTT
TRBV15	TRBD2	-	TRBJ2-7	CATSSPGGFDEQYF	TGTGCCACCAGCAGCCCGGGGGGGTTCGACGAGCAGTACTTC
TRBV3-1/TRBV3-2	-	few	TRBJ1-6	CASSQSRGSNSPLHF	TGTGCCAGCAGCCAATCTCGGGGTTCTAATTCACCCCTCCACTTT
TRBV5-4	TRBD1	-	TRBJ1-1	CASSPIDRAEAFF	TGTGCCAGCAGCCCAATCGACAGGGCCGAAGCTTTCTTT
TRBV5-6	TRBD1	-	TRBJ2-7	CASSMDRVYEQYF	TGTGCCAGCAGCATGGACAGGGTCTACGAGCAGTACTTC
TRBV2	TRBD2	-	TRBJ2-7	CASSEGLAGNEQYF	TGTGCCAGCAGCGAGGGACTAGCTGGGAACGAGCAGTACTTC
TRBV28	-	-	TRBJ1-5	CASSPLGSFQDQPQHF	TGTGCCAGCAGTCCCCTGGGTTCCTTTCAGGATCAGCCCCAGCATTTT
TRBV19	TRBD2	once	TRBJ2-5	CASSRRVAGEETQYF	TGTGCCAGTAGTCGTCGGGTAGCGGGGGAAGAGACCCAGTACTTC
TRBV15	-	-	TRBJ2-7	CATSSYRQAKEQYF	TGTGCCACCAGCAGTTATAGACAGGCTAAGGAGCAGTACTTC
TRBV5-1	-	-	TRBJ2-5	CASSLGTAPETQYF	TGCGCCAGCAGCTTGGGGACAGCCCCAGAGACCCAGTACTTC
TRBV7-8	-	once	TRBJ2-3	CASSARDTQYF	TGTGCCAGCAGCGCCAGAGATACGCAGTATTTT
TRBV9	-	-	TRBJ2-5	CASSVGPDQETQYF	TGTGCCAGCAGCGTAGGCCCAGACCAAGAGACCCAGTACTTC
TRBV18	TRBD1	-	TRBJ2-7	CASSPGQGVAYEQYF	TGTGCCAGCTCACCCGGACAGGGGGTTGCCTACGAGCAGTACTTC
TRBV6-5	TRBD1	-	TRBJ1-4	CASSYRQGNEKLFF	TGTGCCAGCAGTTATAGACAGGGGAATGAAAAACTGTTTTTT
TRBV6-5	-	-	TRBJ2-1	CASKRDMYNEQFF	TGTGCCAGCAAACGAGACATGTACAATGAGCAGTTCTTC
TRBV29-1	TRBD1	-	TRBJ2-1	CSVAGTDYNEQFF	TGCAGCGTTGCCGGGACAGATTACAATGAGCAGTTCTTC
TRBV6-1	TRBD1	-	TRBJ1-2	CASSDRGSSGYTF	TGTGCCAGCAGTGACAGGGGGAGCAGTGGCTACACCTTC
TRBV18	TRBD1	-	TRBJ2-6	CASSLGTGNSGANVLTF	TGTGCCAGCTCACTTGGGACAGGGAACTCTGGGGCCAACGTCCTGACTTTC
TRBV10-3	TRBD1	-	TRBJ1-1	CAIRRQGLNTEAFF	TGTGCCATCAGGAGACAGGGGCTGAACACTGAAGCTTTCTTT